The 14 T cell receptor beta chains below all came from one sample that was sequenced in a study of shared clonotypes between healthy human individuals. Profiling relied on immunoSEQ multiplex PCR, and the TCRdb table lists in-frame clones only, not all of them. Of over a million clones in the sample, roughly 96% were seen once. The sample taken for sequencing was naive CD4+ T cells sorted from blood. Documented subset: CD45RA+ positively selected. Receptor source: a man under 40 in good health.

The V call is TRBV11-2, the J call TRBJ2-1; D not certain. The CDR3 is made up of 11 amino acids. Germline V lookup: CDR1 SGHAT, CDR2 FQNNGV. V shed 5 bases and J shed 9 bases, with 8 bases lying between them. In DNA form, the CDR3 reads TGTGCCAGCAGCGAGGCCCGTGAGCAGTTCTTC. It codes for CASSEAREQFF.

This chain links TRBV18 with TRBJ1-3, with a weak D call TRBD1 (6 bases). CDR3 length: 16 amino acids. Germline values: CDR1 KGHSH, CDR2 LQKENI. Trimming stripped 5 bases from V and 7 bases from J, with 21 bases between. The CDR3 sequence is CASSATTGPLPNTIYF. As DNA, the CDR3 is TGTGCCAGCTCAGCAACGACAGGCCCCTTACCGAACACCATATATTTT.

J is TRBJ2-5 and V is TRBV5-1, with 8 bases fitting TRBD1. There are 14 residues in the CDR3. Germline V lookup: CDR1 SGHRS, CDR2 YFSETQ. After removal of 2 bases from V and 5 bases from J, the junction contained 5 bases not matched to a gene. CDR3 protein: CASSFQGAYETQYF. The CDR3 DNA sequence: TGCGCCAGCAGCTTCCAGGGGGCGTATGAGACCCAGTACTTC.

The rearrangement uses TRBV5-1 and TRBJ1-3; D not certain. CDR1 is SGHRS, CDR2 YFSETQ, per germline. CDR3 length: 14 amino acids. The V gene lost 0 bases and the J gene lost 10 bases, with 14 bases spanning the gap. The chain's CDR3 is CASSLDLAAGTIYF. The CDR3 bases are TGCGCCAGCAGCTTGGATCTGGCTGCGGGTACCATATATTTT.

The chain uses TRBV18 and TRBJ2-5, with D perhaps matching TRBD1 (5 bases). CDR1 KGHSH and CDR2 LQKENI come from the germline V gene. CDR3 length: 14 residues. V was shortened by 8 bases and J by 2 bases, with 15 bases between the two germline ends. The CDR3 reads CASAFTTEQETQYF. Written as DNA, the CDR3 is TGTGCCAGCGCATTCACGACAGAGCAAGAGACCCAGTACTTC.

This chain joins TRBV18 and TRBJ2-5, with TRBD2 matching over 8 bases. This CDR3 contains 16 residues. Germline V gene lookup returns CDR1 KGHSH and CDR2 LQKENI. J lost 2 bases, V lost 3 bases, and 8 bases had no gene match. Here the CDR3 reads CASSPPGGTRQETQYF. The CDR3 DNA reads TGTGCCAGCTCACCTCCCGGGGGGACTAGACAAGAGACCCAGTACTTC.

V is TRBV5-1 and J is TRBJ1-2; a weak D match, TRBD1 (5 bases). The CDR3 sequence is 14 residues long. CDR1 is SGHRS and CDR2 is YFSETQ in the germline V gene. V was shortened by 2 bases and J by 7 bases, with 15 bases between the two germline ends. The CDR3 here is CASSFDGAPFGYTF. CDR3 in DNA: TGCGCCAGCAGCTTTGATGGGGCTCCCTTTGGCTACACCTTC.

CDR3: CASSTGLAGVEQFF. The DNA of the CDR3 is TGTGCCAGCAGCACGGGACTAGCGGGAGTTGAGCAGTTCTTC. The rearrangement joins TRBV7-2 to TRBJ2-1; 14 bases map to TRBD2. The CDR3 has 14 residues. CDR1 SGHTA and CDR2 FQGNSA come from the germline V gene. Trimming took 5 bases from V and 9 from J; bases not matched to a gene: 3.

The V call is TRBV7-9, the J call TRBJ1-5; the match to TRBD1 covers 7 bases. CDR1 is SEHNR and CDR2 is FQNEAQ in the germline V gene (reference sequence). The CDR3 is 14 residues long. Trimming took 5 bases from V and 9 from J; bases not matched to a gene: 10. The CDR3 loop reads CASSPTGQGLPQHF. The CDR3 DNA follows: TGTGCCAGCAGCCCGACAGGGCAGGGACTGCCCCAGCATTTT.

The chain links TRBV19 to TRBJ1-5, with 9 bases fitting TRBD1. CDR1 is LNHDA, CDR2 SQIVND, per germline (reference sequence). V was pared by 3 bases and J by 3 bases, with 6 bases of the junction left unmatched. The CDR3 consists of 16 residues. The CDR3 reads CASSIIQGAHNQPQHF. The CDR3 coding sequence is TGTGCCAGTAGTATCATACAGGGGGCACACAATCAGCCCCAGCATTTT.

In this sample, this clone turned up a few times. This CDR3 is also generated by other DNA sequences in the sample. The CDR3 coding sequence is TGCGCCAGCAGTCGGGACAGGGGGAACACTGAAGCTTTCTTT. This encodes CASSRDRGNTEAFF. The chain employs TRBV5-1 and TRBJ1-1; 10 bases match TRBD1. V trimming: 5 bases; J trimming: 1 base; junction bases outside the gene matches: 2. Germline V CDR1 and CDR2: SGHRS, YFSETQ. The CDR3 sequence is 14 residues long.

This rearrangement joins TRBV5-1 to TRBJ2-3; D is possibly TRBD2 (6 bases). CDR3 length: 15 residues. V was trimmed by 3 bases and J by 4 bases, leaving 15 bases between them. CDR1 SGHRS and CDR2 YFSETQ come from the germline V gene. Here the CDR3 reads CASSWGTLQSDTQYF. DNA for the CDR3: TGCGCCAGCAGCTGGGGGACTCTACAATCAGATACGCAGTATTTT. The full variable domain, with the rest looked up from reference TRBV5-1 and TRBJ2-3, is KAGVTQTPRYLIKTRGQQVTLSCSPISGHRSVSWYQQTPGQGLQFLFEYFSETQRNKGNFPGRFSGRQFSNSRSEMNVSTLELGDSALYLCASSWGTLQSDTQYFGPGTRLTVL.

V is TRBV2 and J is TRBJ2-1, with D perhaps assigned TRBD1 or TRBD2 (5 bases each). Trimming left V 0 bases short and J 3 bases short, with 9 bases between. Germline V lookup: CDR1 SNHLY, CDR2 FYNNEI. This CDR3 spans 15 amino acids. DNA for the CDR3: TGTGCCAGCAGTGAAGCCGAGGGGTACTACAATGAGCAGTTCTTC. Its protein is CASSEAEGYYNEQFF.

The chain combines TRBV28 with TRBJ1-1; no reliable D call. The CDR3 runs to 15 residues. V lost 5 bases, J lost 1 base, and 14 bases lay in between. Germline V gene lookup returns CDR1 MDHEN and CDR2 SYDVKM. This CDR3 is CASSPLGGRNTEAFF. In DNA form, the CDR3 reads TGTGCCAGCAGTCCCCTCGGAGGACGGAACACTGAAGCTTTCTTT.